This TCR beta chain was recovered during a study of early T cells in non-severe SARS-CoV-2 infection. Study-wide context: Bulk RNA taken from unsorted whole blood was sequenced, leaving chains unpaired. Study-wide results and limits: The matching step, a VDJdb search, favored anti-spike CD8 responses and missed private and CD4 specificities.

Individual cDNA molecules were tagged with unique molecular identifiers. TCRdb recomputed calls from the 5' RACE reads with MiXCR, one row per CDR3 protein. The repertoire includes 90,000 or so distinct CDR3 sequences, 14% to 15% of them detected once, and around 5.4% sits in the top ten. In its sample, this clonotype was seen a few times. What it binds is unknown. This CDR3 has 14 amino acids. After removal of 6 bases from V and 4 bases from J, the junction contained 5 bases not matched to a gene. The V gene is TRBV12-3 or TRBV12-4, the J gene TRBJ2-2; TRBD2 aligns across 7 bases. Sequenced sample: whole blood. The receptor comes from an adult who was a healthcare worker with PCR-confirmed SARS-CoV-2 infection or an uninfected control (not recorded which). The CDR3 nucleotides read TGTGCCAGCAGACCCGGGGGGACCACCGGGGAGCTGTTTTTT. This translates into CASRPGGTTGELFF.